The sequence of this TCR beta chain was determined in a study of blood T cell repertoires in COVID-19. Whole-study context: The origin of the acute and convalescent COVID-19 samples was the United States, Italy and Spain.

TCRdb keeps only in-frame clones here, not all; method: immunoSEQ multiplex PCR. The profile shows about 110,000 clones, less than 80% of them singletons. The sample consisted of peripheral blood. This TCR was sampled from a man aged 65 to 79 with active or convalescent COVID-19.

The chain's CDR3 is CASSMGHDNSPLHF. The CDR3 bases are TGTGCCAGCAGTATGGGACACGATAATTCACCCCTCCACTTT. The chain uses TRBV2 and TRBJ1-6; possible D gene TRBD1, 6 bases. This CDR3 is built from 14 residues. V lost 5 bases, J lost 5 bases, and 10 bases lay in between. From germline, CDR1 is SNHLY and CDR2 FYNNEI. Looking up the rest from reference TRBV2 and TRBJ1-6 gives the full variable domain: EPEVTQTPSHQVTQMGQEVILRCVPISNHLYFYWYRQILGQKVEFLVSFYNNEISEKSEIFDDQFSVERPDGSNFTLKIRSTKLEDSAMYFCASSMGHDNSPLHFGNGTRLTVT.